The next 20 T cell receptor beta chains were all read from a single sample in a study of regulatory T cells in long-lasting Graves disease. As for time point: newly diagnosed GD, antithyroid drugs for less than 3 months. Researchers made the TCR library from RNA that was extracted from PBMCs. Arm-PCR of CDR3 regions and iRepertoire HTBI primers were used to build TCR beta libraries. From the multiplex PCR reads, TCRdb called clonotypes with MiXCR, one entry per CDR3 protein. The sample holds 400,000 to 450,000 distinct CDR3 sequences, 15% seen once. A further study also used this sample, focusing on T cells in Graves' hyperthyroidism and ophthalmopathy.

This sample comprised peripheral blood mononuclear cells (PBMCs), obtained at new diagnosis, from a patient treated with antithyroid drugs. The receptors derive from a woman aged 25 to 39 with Graves disease.

This clonotype was counted ten times or more. The chain uses TRBV6-2 or TRBV6-3 and TRBJ2-1, with D hard to call. This CDR3 has 14 residues. The ends were cut back, 0 bases at V and 9 bases at J, with 12 bases in the middle. The germline CDR1 and CDR2 sequences are MNHEY and SVGEGT. This chain's CDR3 is CASSYSGPLGEQFF. CDR3 nucleotide sequence: TGTGCCAGCAGTTACTCGGGCCCCTTGGGTGAGCAGTTCTTC.

V and J are TRBV5-1 and TRBJ1-3; maybe TRBD1 (5 bases). V was clipped by 6 bases and J by 2 bases, with 12 bases between them. Germline V gives CDR1 SGHRS, CDR2 YFSETQ. The CDR3 is 14 amino acids. The CDR3 loop is CASNPTGAGNTIYF. In nucleotides, the CDR3 is TGCGCCAGCAACCCAACAGGAGCTGGAAACACCATATATTTT.

There are many counts of this clonotype. The chain uses TRBV10-3 and TRBJ1-1, with D maybe TRBD1 (6 bases). Trimming took off 7 bases at V and 6 bases at J, with 21 bases between the two ends. This CDR3 is built from 15 residues. Germline V gene sequence: CDR1 ENHRY, CDR2 SYGVKD. Written as DNA, the CDR3 is TGTGCCATCACCCAGGGACTGGACAGAGCTTCTGAAGCTTTCTTT. It yields the protein CAITQGLDRASEAFF.

This clonotype was counted at least ten times. CDR3 amino acids: CATSIVRGTGKGNEQFF. CDR3 nucleotides: TGTGCCACCAGCATCGTTCGGGGGACAGGGAAGGGCAATGAGCAGTTCTTC. The chain uses TRBV15 and TRBJ2-1; 9 bases map to TRBD1. This CDR3 is built from 17 residues. V dropped 4 bases and J dropped 6; count of bases not matched to a gene: 13. Germline V gives CDR1 LNHNV, CDR2 YYDKDF (reference sequence).

The sample holds a few counts of this clonotype. The chain recombines TRBV18 with TRBJ1-6; 7 nucleotides agree with TRBD1. Germline V lookup: CDR1 KGHSH, CDR2 LQKENI. The V and J ends lost 2 bases and 7 bases, in that order; junction bases with no gene match: 2. The length of the CDR3 is 14 residues. As DNA, the CDR3 is TGTGCCAGCTCACCAACAGGGGACAATTCACCCCTCCACTTT. Translated, it gives CASSPTGDNSPLHF.

Many counts were recorded for this clonotype. This sequence joins TRBV27 and TRBJ1-2; D ambiguous. The CDR3 runs to 13 residues. Trimming pared 2 bases from V and 8 bases from J, leaving 12 bases between. From germline, CDR1 is MNHEY and CDR2 SMNVEV (reference sequence). This CDR3 reads CASSLPGRGGYTF. The CDR3 region has the DNA TGTGCCAGCAGTTTACCCGGACGTGGAGGCTACACCTTC.

The table lists this clonotype with many counts. The V call is TRBV20-1, the J call TRBJ1-2; 7 bases align to TRBD1. V lost 0 bases and J lost 6; bases outside the gene matches: 7. The CDR3 runs 14 residues. The germline gives CDR1 DFQATT, CDR2 SNEGSKA (reference sequence). The chain's CDR3 is CSARDMDRINGYTF. The CDR3 DNA reads as TGCAGTGCTAGAGATATGGACAGGATCAATGGCTACACCTTC.

This clonotype occurred many times. The chain has TRBV5-1 and TRBJ2-1, with 7 bases matching TRBD1. The CDR3 is 18 residues long. V trimming: 0 bases; J trimming: 0 bases; junction bases outside the gene matches: 9. Germline V gives CDR1 SGHRS, CDR2 YFSETQ. CDR3 sequence (DNA): TGCGCCAGCAGCTTGGGAGGGGGCGCGAGGAGCTCCTACAATGAGCAGTTCTTC. Residues: CASSLGGGARSSYNEQFF.

The J gene is TRBJ1-1, the V gene TRBV7-9, with TRBD1 matching over 9 bases. This CDR3 has 17 residues. Trimming cost V 0 bases and J 0 bases; bases outside gene matches: 5. Germline V lookup: CDR1 SEHNR, CDR2 FQNEAQ (reference sequence). The CDR3 region has the DNA TGTGCCAGCAGCTTAGCGAGGGGGACAGGGATGAACACTGAAGCTTTCTTT. The encoded protein is CASSLARGTGMNTEAFF.

Ten or more counts support this clonotype. As DNA, the CDR3 is TGTGCCAGCAGCCCAACGGGACTCCAAGAAGAGACCCAGTACTTC. This codes for CASSPTGLQEETQYF. The rearrangement joins TRBV7-3 to TRBJ2-5, with D possibly matching TRBD2 (6 bases). V shed 5 bases and J shed 3 bases, with 16 bases lying between them. The CDR3 is 15 amino acids. The germline V gene has CDR1 SGHTA and CDR2 FQGTGA.

This clonotype appeared a single time. The rearrangement uses TRBV12-3 or TRBV12-4 and TRBJ2-1; 10 bases are shared with TRBD2. V gave up 5 bases and J gave up 5 bases; unmatched junction bases: 6. The CDR3 has 15 residues. The CDR3 DNA reads as TGTGCCAGCAGTCAAGCGGGAGGGCTCAACAATGAGCAGTTCTTC. It translates to CASSQAGGLNNEQFF.

In its sample, this clonotype was seen many times. This rearrangement joins TRBV13 to TRBJ2-7; 14 bases line up with TRBD2. The V gene end was trimmed by 5 bases and the J gene end by 4 bases; junction bases not matched to a gene: 10. Germline V gives CDR1 PRHDT, CDR2 FYEKMQ (reference sequence). The CDR3 is 17 amino acids. CDR3 region: CASSLSGTSGRSYEQYF. CDR3 coding DNA: TGTGCCAGCAGCCTTTCAGGGACTAGCGGGAGATCATACGAGCAGTACTTC.

The chain combines TRBV24-1 with TRBJ2-2; the D is unclear. CDR3 size: 16 residues. V lost 4 bases and J lost 0, with 11 bases in between. The germline CDR1 and CDR2 sequences are KGHDR and SFDVKD. The DNA for the CDR3 is TGTGCCACCAGTGACAGAGTACTCGCGAACACCGGGGAGCTGTTTTTT. It codes for CATSDRVLANTGELFF.

This clonotype was counted at least ten times. The rearrangement links TRBV11-1 to TRBJ2-1; 8 nucleotides match TRBD1. This CDR3 contains 14 residues. Per the germline V gene, CDR1 is SGHAT and CDR2 is FQDESV (reference sequence). V shed 8 bases and J 6 bases; nucleotides not matched to a gene: 9. The CDR3 here is CASQPGRGLNEQFF. CDR3 nucleotide sequence: TGTGCCAGCCAACCGGGCAGGGGGCTCAATGAGCAGTTCTTC.

This clonotype occurred many times. The V and J genes are TRBV11-2 and TRBJ2-7; 9 bases line up with TRBD2. CDR1 and CDR2 from the germline V gene are SGHAT and FQNNGV. With V trimmed by 5 bases and J by 4 bases, 6 bases remained unmatched. The CDR3 sequence is 14 residues long. The CDR3 is CASSRIAGDYEQYF. The CDR3 DNA reads TGTGCCAGCAGCCGTATAGCGGGAGATTACGAGCAGTACTTC.

There are many counts of this clonotype. J is TRBJ2-1 and V is TRBV27; TRBD2 aligns across 14 bases. V was clipped by 6 bases and J by 6 bases; unmatched bases: 4. Germline values: CDR1 MNHEY, CDR2 SMNVEV (reference sequence). The CDR3 length is 15 residues. The CDR3 DNA is TGTGCCAGCAGCCTAGGGACTAGCGGGAGCAATGAGCAGTTCTTC. Its protein product is CASSLGTSGSNEQFF.

Concerning this clonotype: A much larger clone sits a single nucleotide away, making a read error possible. The chain links TRBV5-4 to TRBJ2-3, with 14 bases aligning to TRBD2. CDR1 and CDR2 from the germline V gene are SGHNT and YYREEE (reference sequence). The trim removed 3 bases at V and 4 bases at J, leaving 4 bases unmatched. The CDR3 runs to 16 residues. DNA of the CDR3: TGTGCCAGCAGCTCGGGACTAGCGGGAGTCCCAGATACGCAGTATTTT. It translates to CASSSGLAGVPDTQYF.

This clonotype was counted many times. The chain has TRBV20-1 and TRBJ2-1, with a tentative D call TRBD2 (6 bases). CDR3 length: 17 residues. Germline loops: CDR1 DFQATT, CDR2 SNEGSKA (reference sequence). With 2 bases removed from V and 3 bases from J, the gap between germline ends came to 20 bases. DNA for the CDR3: TGCAGTGCTAGACCTACGGAACTAGCTCGTCGCTACAATGAGCAGTTCTTC. Its translation is CSARPTELARRYNEQFF.

The CDR3: CASSLTSGPPADTQYF. The CDR3 DNA is TGTGCCAGCAGCTTAACCAGCGGCCCACCGGCAGATACGCAGTATTTT. The chain links TRBV7-3 to TRBJ2-3, with D perhaps TRBD2 (5 bases). V dropped 0 bases and J dropped 4 bases, with 14 bases sitting between them. Germline V gives CDR1 SGHTA, CDR2 FQGTGA. The CDR3 is 16 amino acids.

In this sample, this clonotype turned up many times. The CDR3 DNA reads as TGTGCCAGCAGCTTCGGGACTAGCGGGGGGGATACGCAGTATTTT. Its protein is CASSFGTSGGDTQYF. The J gene is TRBJ2-3, the V gene TRBV3-1; 15 bases align to TRBD2. CDR1 and CDR2 (germline): LGHDT, YNNKEL (reference sequence). This CDR3 spans 15 amino acids. V was clipped by 5 bases and J by 6 bases; unmatched bases: 3.